This is a list of T cell receptor beta chains from one sample in a study of OX40 agonist ivuxolimab in advanced cancers. TCRdb's table, derived via immunoSEQ multiplex PCR, lists solely in-frame clones and lacks some. This sample yields 50,000 or so clones, of which approximately 79% are seen a single time; roughly 7.9% belongs to the top ten. The source material was CD4+ or CD8+ T cells sorted from blood, sampled in a trial of the OX40 agonist ivuxolimab. These receptors were collected from an adult with an advanced solid tumor such as melanoma, head and neck, liver or kidney cancer. Each CDR3 is given with its conserved first and last residue. Each record gives: J gene, CDR3 length, V gene, CDR3 protein.

TRBJ1-4,14,TRBV23-1,CASSHQRQGGKLFF
-,14,TRBV18,CASSPQAQPHEQYF
TRBJ2-7,11,TRBV28,CASISAAEQYF
TRBJ2-7,11,TRBV28,CASSLSDEQYF
TRBJ2-4,18,TRBV7-2,CASSLDPGKGLAKNIQYF
TRBJ2-7,15,TRBV5-1,CASSLILAGPQEQYF
TRBJ2-1,13,TRBV12-5,CASGLVLGAEQFF
TRBJ2-4,15,TRBV7-9,CASSLGPQTKNIQYF
TRBJ1-1,14,TRBV15,CATSRPTGLSEAFF
TRBJ2-3,16,TRBV5-1,CASSLGGRGSTDTQYF
TRBJ1-4,17,TRBV6-1,CASSDPLQGRHNEKLFF
TRBJ2-7,17,TRBV18,CASSPTLATGRAYEQYF
TRBJ1-1,13,TRBV7-2,CASSFRPNTEAFF
TRBJ2-1,15,TRBV4-3,CASSRTGTYNNEQFF
TRBJ2-1,15,TRBV2,CASSRSQGAFNEQFF
TRBJ2-3,15,TRBV6-6,CASSFRQGTTDTQYF
TRBJ1-1,11,TRBV12-5,CASGPSTEAFF
TRBJ1-2,16,TRBV29-1,CSVEGDTGGIGYGYTF
TRBJ2-7,13,TRBV5-1,CASSSGTPYEQYF
TRBJ2-2,10,TRBV19,CASGDGELFF
TRBJ1-2,16,TRBV18,CASSPPVAGTGGGYTF
TRBJ1-2,14,TRBV27,CASSLADTNYGYTF
TRBJ2-7,15,TRBV23-1,CASSQLGTGDYEQYF
TRBJ1-1,11,TRBV5-5,CASSLGAEAFF
TRBJ2-2,16,TRBV29-1,CSVEIAEGANTGELFF
TRBJ2-5,16,TRBV10-3,CAISGTTGRAGETQYF
TRBJ2-1,12,TRBV29-1,CSVVVSWDEQFF
TRBJ1-2,15,TRBV5-1,CASSSGQGLYYGYTF
TRBJ2-7,15,TRBV6-4,CASSEQDGSSYEQYF
TRBJ1-2,11,TRBV6-5,CASRGDYGYTF
TRBJ1-3,16,TRBV7-9,CASSLPKGDSGNTIYF
TRBJ2-5,14,TRBV5-1,CASSLVTGSETQYF
TRBJ1-3,17,TRBV10-3,CAISTLGGVLSGNTIYF
TRBJ2-1,13,TRBV6-6,CASSYYSGNEQFF
TRBJ1-2,15,TRBV2,CASSSIDRGYYGYTF
TRBJ1-4,13,TRBV29-1,CSVKGTGEEKLFF
TRBJ2-1,19,TRBV27,CASRFYKLRDRGNDNEQFF
TRBJ2-7,14,TRBV6-6,CASSSDWVPGEQYF
TRBJ2-7,16,TRBV14,CASSSIQRDHSYEQYF
TRBJ1-2,14,TRBV11-2,CASRVPGQGYGYTF
TRBJ2-1,12,TRBV18,CASSLDRIEQFF
TRBJ1-1,14,TRBV9,CASSPHRASTEAFF
TRBJ1-5,17,TRBV5-4,CASSGTGKGYSNQPQHF
TRBJ2-2,14,TRBV30,CAWSLQGYAGELFF
TRBJ1-2,15,TRBV5-4,CASTLGGSSWDGYTF
TRBJ1-2,11,TRBV2,CASTAGYGYTF
TRBJ1-6,14,TRBV7-9,CASSSDSSIQPLHF
TRBJ2-3,17,TRBV5-1,CASSFGDTSDSTDTQYF
TRBJ2-4,15,TRBV7-9,CASSPNVLAKNIQYF
TRBJ1-2,12,TRBV4-3,CASSRGVYGYTF